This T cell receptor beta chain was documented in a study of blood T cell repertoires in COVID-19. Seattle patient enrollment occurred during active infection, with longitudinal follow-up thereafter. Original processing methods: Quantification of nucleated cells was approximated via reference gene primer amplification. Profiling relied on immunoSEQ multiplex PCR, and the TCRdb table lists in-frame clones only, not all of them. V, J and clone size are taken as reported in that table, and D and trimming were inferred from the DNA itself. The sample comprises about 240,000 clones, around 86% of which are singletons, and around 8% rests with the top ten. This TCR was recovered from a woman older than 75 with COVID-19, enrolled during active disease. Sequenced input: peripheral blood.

The CDR3 region has the DNA TGTGCCAGCTCACCACCGGGCCAGCCCGCGGGCTACACCTTC. It codes for CASSPPGQPAGYTF. The rearrangement uses TRBV18 and TRBJ1-2; no clear D. Per germline, CDR1 KGHSH and CDR2 LQKENI. The CDR3 is made up of 14 amino acids. Trimming pared 0 bases from V and 8 bases from J, leaving 13 bases between.